These 10 T cell receptor beta chains came from one sample sequenced in a study of regulatory T cells in long-lasting Graves disease. Time point: newly diagnosed GD, antithyroid drugs for less than 3 months. Scientists built the TCR library using RNA that was extracted from PBMCs. In building TCR beta libraries, iRepertoire HTBI primers were used together with Arm-PCR of CDR3 regions. Via MiXCR, TCRdb re-called the multiplex PCR reads, giving one row per CDR3 protein. The sample includes about 530,000 distinct CDR3 sequences, about 16% of them seen just once. The sample was also linked to a second study, of T cells in Graves' hyperthyroidism and ophthalmopathy.

The specimen was peripheral blood mononuclear cells (PBMCs), collected at new diagnosis, from a patient treated with antithyroid drugs. The receptors were sampled from a woman aged 35-65 years with Graves disease.

This clonotype was seen ten or more times. This chain joins TRBV3-1 and TRBJ1-2; D is perhaps TRBD1 (5 bases). Looked up from germline, CDR1 is LGHDT and CDR2 is YNNKEL (reference sequence). The CDR3 runs to 14 residues. V dropped 3 bases and J dropped 4 bases, with 12 bases sitting between them. Here the CDR3 reads CASSQGLEIYGYTF. In DNA, the CDR3 is TGTGCCAGCAGCCAGGGGCTGGAGATCTATGGCTACACCTTC.

At least ten counts were recorded for this clonotype. The chain uses TRBV15 and TRBJ2-1; TRBD1 is a possible D gene (5 bases). The V and J ends lost 3 bases and 4 bases respectively, with 25 bases between them. Germline lookup yields CDR1 LNHNV and CDR2 YYDKDF (reference sequence). The CDR3 length is 19 residues. CDR3 in amino acids: CATSRRLIGARKSYNEQFF. The CDR3 DNA reads as TGTGCCACCAGCAGGAGGCTTATTGGGGCACGTAAGAGTTACAATGAGCAGTTCTTC.

At least ten counts were recorded for this clonotype. The rearrangement links TRBV5-4 to TRBJ2-3; 12 bases line up with TRBD2. The ends lost 3 bases at V and 3 bases at J; junction bases unmatched: 5. The V gene's germline CDR1 is SGHNT and CDR2 YYREEE (reference sequence). CDR3 size: 16 residues. The CDR3 DNA reads as TGTGCCAGCAGCTCAAGGACTAGCGGGATTACAGATACGCAGTATTTT. Translation: CASSSRTSGITDTQYF.

In its sample, this clonotype was seen many times. This sequence joins TRBV12-3 or TRBV12-4 and TRBJ1-4, with 7 bases fitting TRBD1. The CDR3 runs 17 residues. J was trimmed by 4 bases and V by 3 bases; bases with no gene match: 11. This CDR3 is CASSLTSYGTVNEKLFF. The CDR3 coding sequence is TGTGCCAGCAGTTTGACTTCTTACGGGACAGTTAATGAAAAACTGTTTTTT.

J is TRBJ1-2 and V is TRBV5-5, with D maybe TRBD1 (5 bases). Germline CDR1 and CDR2: SGHKS and YYEKEE (reference sequence). There are 15 residues in the CDR3. The V end was cut by 3 bases, the J end by 3 bases, with 15 bases between. As DNA, the CDR3 is TGTGCCAGCAGCTCGACAGACCAAGTCTACTATGGCTACACCTTC. This sequence encodes CASSSTDQVYYGYTF. Full variable domain (remainder filled in from reference TRBV5-5 and TRBJ1-2): DAGVTQSPTHLIKTRGQQVTLRCSPISGHKSVSWYQQVLGQGPQFIFQYYEKEERGRGNFPDRFSARQFPNYSSELNVNALLLGDSALYLCASSSTDQVYYGYTFGSGTRLTVV.

This clonotype was found many times. The chain is built from TRBV12-3 or TRBV12-4 and TRBJ1-1, with no clear D. The CDR3 runs 11 residues. The V end lost 7 bases, the J end lost 4 bases, and 7 bases lay between the germline ends. The CDR3 DNA reads TGTGCCAGCACCTGGGGCACTGAAGCTTTCTTT. Protein: CASTWGTEAFF.

V and J are TRBV6-5 and TRBJ2-7, with no clear D. Germline V CDR1 and CDR2: MNHEY, SVGAGI. V gave up 2 bases and J gave up 4 bases, with 9 bases separating them. This CDR3 is built from 13 residues. The CDR3 coding sequence is TGTGCCAGCAGTTACCGGATCTCTTACGAGCAGTACTTC. It codes for CASSYRISYEQYF.

This clonotype was counted at least ten times. This chain joins TRBV30 and TRBJ2-4; 8 bases align to TRBD1. The CDR3 runs to 14 residues. V was clipped by 5 bases and J by 5 bases; unmatched bases: 8. Germline V CDR1 and CDR2: GTSNPN, SVGIG (reference sequence). Here the CDR3 reads CAWQGQGLENIQYF. The CDR3 region has the DNA TGTGCCTGGCAAGGACAGGGCCTCGAAAACATTCAGTACTTC.

This clonotype has more than one count but fewer than ten. This sequence joins TRBV7-9 and TRBJ2-1; 7 bases fit TRBD2. The CDR3 has 15 residues. Germline-derived CDR1 and CDR2 are SEHNR and FQNEAQ (reference sequence). V lost 5 bases to trimming and J lost 4 bases; unmatched junction nucleotides: 8. The CDR3 coding sequence is TGTGCCAGCAGCCCGGGGTGGCGGGGGTACAATGAGCAGTTCTTC. It encodes CASSPGWRGYNEQFF. Drawing the rest from reference TRBV7-9 and TRBJ2-1, the complete variable domain is DTGVSQNPRHKITKRGQNVTFRCDPISEHNRLYWYRQTLGQGPEFLTYFQNEAQLEKSRLLSDRFSAERPKGSFSTLEIQRTEQGDSAMYLCASSPGWRGYNEQFFGPGTRLTVL.

The chain couples TRBV5-1 to TRBJ2-3; the match to TRBD2 covers 14 bases. This CDR3 spans 20 amino acids. J gave up 5 bases and V 0 bases, and 14 bases lay outside the gene matches. Germline V gives CDR1 SGHRS, CDR2 YFSETQ. The CDR3 DNA is TGCGCCAGCAGCTTGGAGGGGACTAGCGGGGGTTATTTGTACGGAGATACGCAGTATTTT. Translating gives CASSLEGTSGGYLYGDTQYF.